The 5 T cell receptor beta chains below were found in one sample sequenced in a study of identical twins. TCRdb reanalysed the 5' RACE reads using MiXCR and keeps one entry per CDR3 protein. The repertoire has roughly 1.6 million distinct CDR3 sequences, 32% of them found once; the top ten carry 0.25% to 0.3%. Sequencing used cord blood. These receptors all stem from a newborn girl in good health.

The gene calls are TRBV20-1 and TRBJ2-3; D is possibly TRBD1 or TRBD2 (5 bases each). Germline V gene data show CDR1 as DFQATT and CDR2 as SNEGSKA (reference sequence). Trimming stripped 6 bases from V and 9 bases from J, with 19 bases between. The CDR3 spans 13 residues. The CDR3 nucleotides are TGCAGTGCCGAGCGCCTAGAGGGGTCGACGCAGTATTTT. It translates to CSAERLEGSTQYF.

The chain combines TRBV3-1 with TRBJ2-4, with unresolved D. CDR3 length equals 16 residues. V lost 0 bases to trimming and J lost 0 bases, with 9 bases between them. Germline-derived CDR1 and CDR2 are LGHDT and YNNKEL (reference sequence). The CDR3 loop reads CASSQDLPIAKNIQYF. In DNA form, the CDR3 reads TGTGCCAGCAGCCAAGATCTCCCTATAGCCAAAAACATTCAGTACTTC.

The chain employs TRBV4-2 and TRBJ2-6; 8 nucleotides align to TRBD1. CDR3 length: 18 amino acids. CDR1 LGHNA and CDR2 YNFKEQ come from the germline V gene. The V gene end was trimmed by 2 bases and the J gene end by 1 base; junction bases not matched to a gene: 7. CDR3 amino acids: CASSQTQWTGSGANVLTF. In DNA, the CDR3 is TGTGCCAGCAGCCAAACCCAGTGGACAGGGTCTGGGGCCAACGTCCTGACTTTC.

Only a few counts were recorded for this clonotype. The V gene is TRBV12-3 or TRBV12-4, the J gene TRBJ1-1; tentative D call: TRBD1 (5 bases). V dropped 3 bases and J dropped 8 bases, with 10 bases sitting between them. The CDR3 has 12 amino acids. The CDR3 sequence is CASSLRGDEAFF. The CDR3 bases are TGTGCCAGCAGTTTGCGCGGGGACGAAGCTTTCTTT.

This chain connects TRBV6-1 to TRBJ2-5; TRBD1 agrees at 8 bases. This CDR3 has 15 residues. V lost 5 bases, J lost 4 bases, and 9 bases stayed unmatched. Germline V gene data show CDR1 as MNHNS and CDR2 as SASEGT. The CDR3 spells CASSIRQGIGETQYF. The CDR3 DNA sequence: TGTGCCAGCAGTATACGACAGGGGATTGGAGAGACCCAGTACTTC.